This TCR beta chain is drawn from a study of high-grade serous ovarian cancer treatment subgroups. Study in general: Samples averaged around 13,000 reads and 6,900 or so unique TCR beta rearrangements.

As for this clone: Antigen specificity is unknown.

Measured with immunoSEQ multiplex PCR; TCRdb has only the in-frame clones, and not every one. The sample has 35,000 to 45,000 clones; roughly three quarters are singletons. Tumor samples were taken before definitive surgery or chemotherapy. Study conclusions and caveats: Same-patient tumor repertoires overlapped at about 0.1 to 0.79; different patients barely overlapped.

CDR1 is SGHTA, CDR2 FQGTGA, per germline. With V trimmed by 5 bases and J by 4 bases, 12 bases remained unmatched. The CDR3 loop spans 16 amino acids. This rearrangement joins TRBV7-3 to TRBJ2-3; 7 bases line up with TRBD2. The clonotype comes from a human donor with high-grade serous ovarian cancer. The sample comprised tumor tissue. CDR3 residues: CASSPSGGSSADTQYF. Here the CDR3 DNA reads TGTGCCAGCAGCCCCTCCGGCGGGAGTTCCGCAGATACGCAGTATTTT.